The clone carrying this TCR beta chain appeared a single time. Its specificity is not known. Per germline, CDR1 GTSNPN and CDR2 SVGIG (reference sequence). V was pared by 0 bases and J by 6 bases, with 11 bases between. The CDR3 spans 13 residues. Genomic DNA per cell subset filled all wells of several immunoSEQ plates. Clones were read by immunoSEQ multiplex PCR, and TCRdb kept only the in-frame ones, dropping some. The sample shows around 2.3 million clones, 90% to 97% of them seen only once. These data are taken from a study of shared clonotypes between healthy human individuals. Points from the study as a whole: Clonotype sharing across donors was expected to vary with sequencing depth.

This chain joins TRBV30 and TRBJ1-1; no clear D. This sequence originates from a man between 18 and 35 years old in good health. Source material: naive CD4+ T cells sorted from blood. This sample's subset: CD45RA+ positively selected. CDR3 coding DNA: TGTGCCTGGAGTGTAACTGGGCGGGCTGAAGCTTTCTTT. The encoded protein is CAWSVTGRAEAFF.